This T cell receptor beta chain was sequenced during a study of blood T cell repertoires in COVID-19. The repertoire was sequenced with immunoSEQ multiplex PCR; TCRdb's copy has only in-frame clones and lacks some. The data hold 100,000 to 120,000 clones, with approximately 85% observed a single time. CDR3 length: 15 amino acids. CDR1 and CDR2 (germline): SGHAT, FQNNGV. V lost 4 bases, J lost 4 bases, and 14 bases lay in between. The sequenced sample consisted of peripheral blood. The V gene is TRBV11-2, the J gene TRBJ1-3, with TRBD1 as a possible D gene (5 bases). This receptor was obtained from a woman aged 55-69 years with COVID-19, enrolled during active disease. This CDR3 is CASSSLRGTGNTIYF. DNA of the CDR3: TGTGCCAGCAGCTCACTTCGCGGGACCGGAAACACCATATATTTT.